This T cell receptor beta chain was profiled in a study of cytomegalovirus exposure and HLA in healthy donors. The CDR3 runs 15 residues. The ends lost 6 bases at V and 3 bases at J; junction bases unmatched: 6. Germline CDR1 and CDR2: WSHSY and SAAADI. PCR was performed using 60 Vbeta and 13 Jbeta primers. Here immunoSEQ multiplex PCR was the method, and the copy in TCRdb shows in-frame clones only, minus some. The table has roughly 170,000 clones, over 80% seen once. This sequence originates from a woman in her fifties or sixties in good health and CMV-seropositive. Sequenced input: PBMCs. The chain couples TRBV10-2 to TRBJ2-1; 9 positions match TRBD2. CDR3 amino acids: CASREGLADYNEQFF. The DNA for the CDR3 is TGCGCCAGCAGGGAGGGACTAGCTGACTACAATGAGCAGTTCTTC.